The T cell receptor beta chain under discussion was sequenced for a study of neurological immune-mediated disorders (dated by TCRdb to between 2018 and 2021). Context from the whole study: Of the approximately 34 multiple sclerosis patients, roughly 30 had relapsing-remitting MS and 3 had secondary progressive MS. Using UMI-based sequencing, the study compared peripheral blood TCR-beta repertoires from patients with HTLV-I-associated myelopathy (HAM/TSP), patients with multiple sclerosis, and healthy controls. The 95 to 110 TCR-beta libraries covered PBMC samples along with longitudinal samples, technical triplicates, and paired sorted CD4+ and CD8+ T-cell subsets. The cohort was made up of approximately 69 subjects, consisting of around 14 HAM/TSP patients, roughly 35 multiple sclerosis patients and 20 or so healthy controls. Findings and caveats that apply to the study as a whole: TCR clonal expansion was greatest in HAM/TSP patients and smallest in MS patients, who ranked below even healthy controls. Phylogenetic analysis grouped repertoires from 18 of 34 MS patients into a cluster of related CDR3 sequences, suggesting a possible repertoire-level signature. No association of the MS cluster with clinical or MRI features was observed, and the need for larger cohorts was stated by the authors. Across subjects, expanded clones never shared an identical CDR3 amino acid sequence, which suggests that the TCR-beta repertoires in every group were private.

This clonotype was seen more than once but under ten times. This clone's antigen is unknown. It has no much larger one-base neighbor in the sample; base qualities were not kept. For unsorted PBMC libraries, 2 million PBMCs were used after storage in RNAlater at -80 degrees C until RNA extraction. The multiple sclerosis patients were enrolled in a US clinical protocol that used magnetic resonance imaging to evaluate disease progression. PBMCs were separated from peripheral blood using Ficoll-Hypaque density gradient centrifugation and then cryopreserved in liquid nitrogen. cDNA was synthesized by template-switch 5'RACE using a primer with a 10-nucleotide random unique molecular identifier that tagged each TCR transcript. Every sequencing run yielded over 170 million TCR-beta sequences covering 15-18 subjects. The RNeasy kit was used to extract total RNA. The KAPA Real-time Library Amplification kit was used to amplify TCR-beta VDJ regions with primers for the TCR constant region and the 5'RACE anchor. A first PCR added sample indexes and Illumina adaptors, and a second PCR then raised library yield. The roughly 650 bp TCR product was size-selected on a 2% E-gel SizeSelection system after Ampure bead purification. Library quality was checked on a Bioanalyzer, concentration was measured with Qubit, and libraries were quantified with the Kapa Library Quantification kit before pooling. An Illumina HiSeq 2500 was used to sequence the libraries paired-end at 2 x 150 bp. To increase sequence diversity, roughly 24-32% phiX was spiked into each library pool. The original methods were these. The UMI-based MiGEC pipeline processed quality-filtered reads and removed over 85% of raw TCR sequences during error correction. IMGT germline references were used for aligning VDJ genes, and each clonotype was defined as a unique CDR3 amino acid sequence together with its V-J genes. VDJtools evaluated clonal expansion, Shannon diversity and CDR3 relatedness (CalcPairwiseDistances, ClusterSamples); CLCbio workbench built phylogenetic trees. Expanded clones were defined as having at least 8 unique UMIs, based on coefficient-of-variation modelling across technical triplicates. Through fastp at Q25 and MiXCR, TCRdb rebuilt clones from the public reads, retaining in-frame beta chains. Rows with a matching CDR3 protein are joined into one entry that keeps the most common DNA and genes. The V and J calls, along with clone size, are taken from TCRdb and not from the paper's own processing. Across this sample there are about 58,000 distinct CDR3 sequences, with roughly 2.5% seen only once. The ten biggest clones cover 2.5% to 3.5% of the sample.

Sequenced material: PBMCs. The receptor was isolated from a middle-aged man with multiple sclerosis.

The nucleotides are TGCAGTGCTAGAGATCAACCGGGAGGCTACACCTTC. Its protein product is CSARDQPGGYTF. The chain employs TRBV20-1 and TRBJ1-2; there is no confident call for the D gene. Based on the germline V gene (reference sequence), the CDR1 and CDR2 sequences are DFQATT and SNEGSKA. V is pared back by 0 bases and J by 8 bases, with 10 bases lying between the germline termini. The CDR3 sequence holds 12 residues, the cysteine and phenylalanine included. Kept here is only the CDR3 DNA, which spans 36 bases and is read in frame from base 1.